This TCR beta chain is drawn from a study of breast tumors, draining lymph nodes, adjacent tissues. MiXCR, run by TCRdb on the multiplex PCR reads, gives a single entry per CDR3 protein. The sample records more than 200,000 distinct CDR3 sequences, less than 40% being singletons. With respect to this clonotype: Antigen specificity is unknown.

Regarding the study as a whole: Findings are consistent with lymph node origin and intratumoral expansion of most tumor T cells. Luminal-like breast cancer showed significantly greater tumor-nontumor repertoire similarity than basal-like breast cancer did. Tumor TCR diversity was below lymph nodes but above nontumor tissue. Data only fit, rather than demonstrated, lymph node origin of most tumor T cells.

Breast cancer patients provided tissue from their axillary draining lymph nodes. This CDR3 region has 11 residues. Germline loops: CDR1 MNHEY, CDR2 SVGAGI. With 6 bases removed from V and 8 bases from J, the gap between germline ends came to 10 bases. The chain uses TRBV6-5 and TRBJ1-1; D is ambiguous. The clonotype originates from a female donor with breast cancer. Some clones in this sample may be carry-over from other donors' samples. Specimen: axillary lymph node tissue. CDR3 sequence reads: CASRSSAEAFF. The DNA for the CDR3 is TGTGCCAGCAGAAGCTCAGCGGAAGCTTTCTTT.